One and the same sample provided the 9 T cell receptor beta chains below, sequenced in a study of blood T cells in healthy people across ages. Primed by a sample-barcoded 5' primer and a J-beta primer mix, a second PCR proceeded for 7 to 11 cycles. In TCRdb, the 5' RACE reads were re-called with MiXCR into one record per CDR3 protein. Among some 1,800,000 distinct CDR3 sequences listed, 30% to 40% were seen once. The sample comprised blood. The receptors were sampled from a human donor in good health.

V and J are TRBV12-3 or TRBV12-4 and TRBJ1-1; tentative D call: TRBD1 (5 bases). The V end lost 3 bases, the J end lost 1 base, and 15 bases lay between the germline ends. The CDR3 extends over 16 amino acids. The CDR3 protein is CASSFEGFAPNTEAFF. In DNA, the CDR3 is TGTGCCAGCAGTTTTGAGGGGTTCGCTCCGAACACTGAAGCTTTCTTT.

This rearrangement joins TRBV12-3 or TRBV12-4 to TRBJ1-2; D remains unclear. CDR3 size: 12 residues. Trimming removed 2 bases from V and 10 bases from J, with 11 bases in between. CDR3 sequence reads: CASSLMREHYTF. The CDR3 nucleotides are TGTGCCAGCAGTTTAATGAGAGAACACTACACCTTC.

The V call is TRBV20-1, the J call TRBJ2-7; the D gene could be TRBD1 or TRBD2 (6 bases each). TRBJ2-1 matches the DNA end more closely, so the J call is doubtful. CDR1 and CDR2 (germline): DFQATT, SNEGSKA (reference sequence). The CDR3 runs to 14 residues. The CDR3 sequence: CSARDQQGWGLQFF. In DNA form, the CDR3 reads TGCAGTGCTAGAGATCAGCAGGGGTGGGGACTTCAGTTCTTC.

The CDR3 DNA follows: TGTGCCAGCAGGGGATATGATGGACACTACGAGCAGTACTTC. This translates into CASRGYDGHYEQYF. V and J are TRBV27 and TRBJ2-7; D might be TRBD1 (5 bases). In germline, CDR1 is MNHEY, CDR2 SMNVEV (reference sequence). V dropped 6 bases and J dropped 3 bases, with 15 bases sitting between them. This CDR3 is built from 14 residues.

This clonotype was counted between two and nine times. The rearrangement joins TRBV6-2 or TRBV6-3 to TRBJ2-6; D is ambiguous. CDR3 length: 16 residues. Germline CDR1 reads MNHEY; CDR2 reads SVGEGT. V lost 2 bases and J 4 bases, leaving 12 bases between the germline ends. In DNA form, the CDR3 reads TGTGCCAGCAGTTACCCGCGACAATCCGGGGCCAACGTCCTGACTTTC. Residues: CASSYPRQSGANVLTF.

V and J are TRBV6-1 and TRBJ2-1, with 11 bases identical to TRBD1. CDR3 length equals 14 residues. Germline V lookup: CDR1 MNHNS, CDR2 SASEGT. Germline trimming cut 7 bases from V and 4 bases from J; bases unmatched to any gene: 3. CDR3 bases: TGTGCCAGCACCGGGACAGGGGGGTACAATGAGCAGTTCTTC. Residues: CASTGTGGYNEQFF.

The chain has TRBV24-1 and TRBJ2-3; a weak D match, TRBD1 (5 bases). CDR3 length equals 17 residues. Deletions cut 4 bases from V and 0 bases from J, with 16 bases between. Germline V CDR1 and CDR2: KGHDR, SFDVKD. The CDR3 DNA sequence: TGTGCCACCAGTGAACCCACAGGATTTGTTAGCACAGATACGCAGTATTTT. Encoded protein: CATSEPTGFVSTDTQYF.

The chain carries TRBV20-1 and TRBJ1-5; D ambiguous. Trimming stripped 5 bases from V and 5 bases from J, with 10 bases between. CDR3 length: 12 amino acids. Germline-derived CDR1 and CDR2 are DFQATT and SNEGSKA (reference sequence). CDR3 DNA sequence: TGCAGTGCTCACCGAAGAGATCAGCCCCAGCATTTT. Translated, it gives CSAHRRDQPQHF.

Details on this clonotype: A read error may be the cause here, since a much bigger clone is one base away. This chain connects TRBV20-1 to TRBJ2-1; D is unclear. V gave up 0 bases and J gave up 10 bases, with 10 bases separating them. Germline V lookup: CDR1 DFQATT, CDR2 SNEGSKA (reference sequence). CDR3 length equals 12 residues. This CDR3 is CSARETSWEQFF. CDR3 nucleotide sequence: TGCAGTGCTAGAGAAACAAGCTGGGAGCAGTTCTTC.